The clone carrying this T cell receptor (beta chain) has at least ten counts. No antigen is known for it. CDR3 length: 14 residues. Deletions cut 1 base from V and 3 bases from J, with 7 bases between. Germline CDR1 reads SGHTA; CDR2 reads FQGNSA. As TCR cDNA was made by 5'RACE template switching, a universal primer site and UMIs were added. In TCRdb, the 5' RACE reads were re-called with MiXCR into one record per CDR3 protein. The sample carries about 140,000 distinct CDR3 sequences, 6.6% recorded once. The data were taken from a study of T cells after yellow fever vaccination. The study, taken as a whole, reports: A faster peak, day 5 versus 15, was reached by the weaker secondary response.

The receptor comes from a man aged 30 to 45 who received the YFV17D yellow fever vaccine. Sample: CD4+ T cells sorted from PBMCs, taken 10 days after the yellow fever booster vaccination. The V call is TRBV7-2, the J call TRBJ1-5; D gene uncertain. CDR3 sequence (DNA): TGTGCCAGCAGCTTAGAGCGGAACAATCAGCCCCAGCATTTT. As protein: CASSLERNNQPQHF.